Listed below are T cell receptor beta chains from one sample, sequenced in a study of blood T cell repertoires in COVID-19. Repertoires were generated with immunoSEQ multiplex PCR, while TCRdb's copy carries only in-frame clones and drops some. The repertoire consists of 90,000 to 130,000 clones, with more than 75% occurring once and the leading ten covering approximately 3.4%. The sample consisted of peripheral blood. The receptor set was obtained from a woman aged 50 to 60 with acute or convalescent COVID-19. The conserved cysteine and the conserved F or W are not part of the CDR3 here. The order of the fields is V gene, D gene, J gene, CDR3 protein. The D gene is left open where the match is weak.

v_gene: TRBV19; d_gene: -; j_gene: TRBJ1-2; CDR3aa: ASRPRRGEDPEGYGYT
v_gene: TRBV28; d_gene: -; j_gene: TRBJ1-1; CDR3aa: ASRHPPPGSSTEAF
v_gene: TRBV5-1; d_gene: -; j_gene: TRBJ2-7; CDR3aa: ASSSLEGSYEQY
v_gene: TRBV11-3; d_gene: -; j_gene: TRBJ2-3; CDR3aa: ASSLRSDTQY
v_gene: TRBV4-2; d_gene: -; j_gene: TRBJ2-7; CDR3aa: ASSQDRSIHGEQY
v_gene: TRBV11-2; d_gene: -; j_gene: TRBJ2-3; CDR3aa: ASSSRGKVVTDTQY
v_gene: TRBV27; d_gene: -; j_gene: TRBJ1-1; CDR3aa: ASSLLGLSATEAF
v_gene: TRBV7-9; d_gene: -; j_gene: TRBJ1-1; CDR3aa: ASSLSGDTEAF
v_gene: TRBV11-2; d_gene: -; j_gene: TRBJ2-1; CDR3aa: ASSGGTGPLGEQF
v_gene: TRBV24-1; d_gene: -; j_gene: TRBJ1-5; CDR3aa: ATSEETGPLNQPQH
v_gene: TRBV12-3/TRBV12-4; d_gene: -; j_gene: TRBJ2-7; CDR3aa: ASSFGAGEQY
v_gene: TRBV19; d_gene: -; j_gene: TRBJ1-3; CDR3aa: ASRSFGGSGNTIY